This TCR beta chain was recorded in a study of shared clonotypes between healthy human individuals (dated by TCRdb to 2019 to 2021). About the study as a whole: A few men and a couple of women, aged 18 to 49 years, made up the cohort. For each donor, CD4 naive and CD4 memory were each given three plates, CD8 naive was given two plates, and CD8 memory was given one plate. Blood TCR repertoires of five healthy adults were deeply sequenced to estimate repertoire size and the extent of clonotype sharing between individuals. To increase sequencing depth and limit assay-specific biases, different laboratories used diverse techniques to prepare libraries and sequence TCR repertoires. Each donor's leukapheresis produced roughly between about 0.9 and 9.5 billion PBMCs.

What the research found in general, with its limitations: Even with the large sequencing depth, rarefaction of the sorted-subset datasets indicated that sequencing was incomplete. Sampling was restricted to blood, and TCR repertoires in tissue are likely to differ from TCR repertoires in blood. Pairwise subsampling led to the expectation that sequencing depth would affect the degree of clonotype sharing among donors. Larger estimated clonotype richness was generally found for naive subsets than for memory subsets. Compared with non-shared clonotypes, the clonotypes found in all four sorted-subset donors had higher generation probabilities. Roughly 5% of naive CD4, 3% to 3.5% of naive CD8, approximately 2% of memory CD4, and 0.4% of memory CD8 clonotypes were shared across a few donors. Because the study included a small number of donors, the genetic and exposure-history diversity represented was limited.

To note about this clone: Its target antigen remains unknown. Per-base quality was not reported, and no clone a single base away is much larger than it.

CD8 naive samples were CD45RO-negative cells positively selected for CCR7, giving a CD45RA+CCR7+ population that excluded TemRA cells. The donors were healthy, HIV-negative adults with no recently reported acute infections or vaccinations. All donors were Caucasian adults living in Nashville, Tennessee, USA. Blood was obtained by leukapheresis, after which PBMCs were separated by Ficoll-Histopaque density gradient centrifugation and cryopreserved in liquid nitrogen vapor phase. Purity and quantity of every magnetically sorted T cell population were checked by analytical flow cytometry. Each sorted fraction had its genomic DNA isolated and then quantified by UV absorbance on a Nanodrop 2000c. Using the deep immunoSEQ assay, TCR CDR3 regions were amplified from genomic DNA by multiplex PCR. Genomic DNA extracted from each cell subset was distributed evenly over all wells of several immunoSEQ 96-well plates, and each plate served as one replicate. For sorted subsets, each replicate PCR was loaded with 200 ng genomic DNA, equivalent to 30,000 or so T cell genomes. Purified libraries were measured with a Qubit 3.0 fluorometer, size-checked on a Bioanalyzer 2100, and measured again with the KAPA Library Quantification kit. A separate single-read 150-cycle Illumina NextSeq 550 flow cell was used to sequence each immunoSEQ 96-well plate. Per the authors' processing: The immunoSEQ output contained only junctional sequences without quality scores, so filtering could not match that applied to full-length reads. To assign V/J genes and CDR3, sequences were annotated using PyIR, a Python wrapper for IgBLAST v1.9, with IMGT germline references. Reads were filtered out if the reads had weak V/J assignments (E-value above 1e-6), no CDR3, stop codons, out-of-frame junctions, or ambiguous translated residues. V3J clonotypes were defined by identical inferred V gene, J gene, and CDR3 amino acid sequence. The percentage overlap between two repertoires was calculated by dividing the number of shared unique clonotypes by the size of the smaller repertoire. Richness of each repertoire was evaluated using RTK rarefaction, the Chao1 estimator, and Recon v2.1 estimates of unobserved clonotypes. Generation probabilities for all TCRbeta clonotypes obtained by the gDNA method from a handful of donors were computed using OLGA. Held by TCRdb, this immuneACCESS table contains in-frame sequences only and omits some clones. Under half of the omission traces to an unresolved V gene where checked; the cause of the rest is unknown. V and J calls and clone size are given by that table; D and trimming were obtained from the DNA. The table for this sample lists about 2 million clones; around 96% of them were counted only once. Of the sample, 0.9% to 1.3% is held by the ten largest clones.

The cysteine opens and the phenylalanine closes a CDR3 of 15 amino acids. The kept DNA is CDR3 alone, 45 bases in frame from the first base. The V end gives up 2 bases and the J end 4 bases, leaving 3 bases in the junction not matched to a gene. The germline V gene provides CDR1 MNHNS and CDR2 SASEGT. The chain is made from TRBV6-1 and TRBJ2-3, with 10 central nucleotides matching TRBD1. Sequenced sample: naive CD8+ T cells sorted from blood. In the paper's terms, the cell subset or site label means: CD45RA+CCR7+. This TCR derives from a man aged 18-30 years in good health. CDR3 loop: CASSELGTGADTQYF. The sequenced DNA: TGTGCCAGCAGTGAACTGGGGACAGGGGCAGATACGCAGTATTTT.